Shown below are 19 T cell receptor beta chains from a single sample sequenced in a study of blood T cells in healthy people across ages. Next came a second PCR, run for about 6 to 12 cycles, which used a sample-barcoded 5' primer along with a J-beta primer mix. MiXCR, applied by TCRdb to the 5' RACE reads, yields one record per CDR3 protein. The sample holds approximately 1.5 million distinct CDR3 sequences, approximately 42% seen once. The material sequenced was blood. These receptor sequences come from a woman aged 18-35 years in good health.

The rearrangement uses TRBV20-1 and TRBJ2-1; 9 bases map to TRBD2. Losses at the gene ends were 3 bases for V and 9 bases for J; bases not matched to a gene: 15. CDR3 length: 16 amino acids. Germline values: CDR1 DFQATT, CDR2 SNEGSKA (reference sequence). The CDR3 DNA is TGCAGTGCTAGTCATCGGGTAATAGCGGGAGTCAGTGAGCAGTTCTTC. As protein: CSASHRVIAGVSEQFF.

The genes are TRBV7-6 and TRBJ2-5; a weak D match, TRBD2 (5 bases). Trimming cost V 1 base and J 3 bases, with 21 bases left between them. Germline CDR1 SGHVS, CDR2 FNYEAQ. The CDR3 is 18 amino acids. The CDR3 nucleotides read TGTGCCAGCAGCTTAGTTCTCTCCCTAGCCGTCAAAAAAGAGACCCAGTACTTC. Residues: CASSLVLSLAVKKETQYF.

This clonotype was counted only a few times. The chain couples TRBV12-3 or TRBV12-4 to TRBJ2-7; TRBD1 matches 7 bases. CDR3 length: 15 amino acids. V shed 5 bases, J shed 7 bases, and the junction held 14 bases outside the gene matches. The CDR3 region has the DNA TGTGCCAGCAGTCGTGGACAGGACCTCTACAATGAGCAGTACTTC. Protein: CASSRGQDLYNEQYF.

The chain has TRBV19 and TRBJ2-1; D gene ambiguous. V was clipped by 3 bases and J by 8 bases, with 17 bases between them. Looked up from germline, CDR1 is LNHDA and CDR2 is SQIVND (reference sequence). The CDR3 spans 15 residues. In DNA, the CDR3 is TGTGCCAGTAGTATCTTTGGGAATCCCTCAGATGAGCAGTTCTTC. Encoded protein: CASSIFGNPSDEQFF.

This chain uses TRBV4-3 with TRBJ1-6, with unresolved D. The V gene lost 0 bases and the J gene lost 6 bases, with 12 bases spanning the gap. CDR1 and CDR2 from the germline V gene are LGHNA and YSLEER. The CDR3 extends over 16 amino acids. The CDR3: CASSQERVSSNSPLHF. Written as DNA, the CDR3 is TGCGCCAGCAGCCAAGAGAGGGTCAGCAGTAATTCACCCCTCCACTTT.

This clonotype appeared a few times. The rearrangement uses TRBV28 and TRBJ2-5; possibly TRBD2 for D (6 bases). There are 14 residues in the CDR3. Trimming left V 8 bases short and J 1 base short, with 14 bases between. The germline gives CDR1 MDHEN, CDR2 SYDVKM. CDR3 sequence reads: CASEFSSAQETQYF. The CDR3 bases are TGTGCCAGCGAGTTTTCTAGCGCCCAAGAGACCCAGTACTTC.

This rearrangement joins TRBV7-2 to TRBJ1-4, with 7 nucleotides matching TRBD1. CDR1 SGHTA and CDR2 FQGNSA come from the germline V gene. With 2 bases clipped from V and 7 bases from J, the junction kept 10 bases outside the gene matches. CDR3 size: 16 residues. CDR3 coding DNA: TGTGCCAGCAGCTTAAGTAGCAGGGGGAAGAGTGAAAAACTGTTTTTT. As protein: CASSLSSRGKSEKLFF. The full variable domain, with the rest looked up from reference TRBV7-2 and TRBJ1-4, is GAGVSQSPSNKVTEKGKDVELRCDPISGHTALYWYRQSLGQGLEFLIYFQGNSAPDKSGLPSDRFSAERTGGSVSTLTIQRTQQEDSAVYLCASSLSSRGKSEKLFFGSGTQLSVL.

On this clonotype: One junction end does not reproduce the germline sequence, and a read error may be involved. The chain uses TRBV12-3 or TRBV12-4 and TRBJ1-2; D is undetermined. The CDR3 has 14 residues. CDR3 region: CASSFGPEHYDYTF. DNA for the CDR3: TGTGCCAGCAGTTTCGGCCCTGAGCACTATGACTACACCTTC.

The chain combines TRBV2 with TRBJ2-7; D gene unclear. TRBJ2-5 matches the DNA end more closely, so the J call is doubtful. The CDR3 is 13 amino acids. Germline V gene sequence: CDR1 SNHLY, CDR2 FYNNEI. The CDR3 spells CASSGDRRETQYF. For the CDR3, the DNA is TGTGCCAGCAGTGGAGACCGCCGAGAGACCCAGTACTTC.

This chain links TRBV24-1 with TRBJ2-1; a weak D match, TRBD1 (6 bases). Germline-derived CDR1 and CDR2 are KGHDR and SFDVKD. The CDR3 covers 18 residues. The V end was cut by 3 bases, the J end by 0 bases, with 17 bases between. CDR3 DNA: TGTGCCACCAGTGATCCGGGACAATCTTTCAGCTCCTACAATGAGCAGTTCTTC. This gives the protein CATSDPGQSFSSYNEQFF.

This clonotype has just one count. V is TRBV12-3 or TRBV12-4 and J is TRBJ2-1, with TRBD2 matching over 11 bases. Germline trimming cut 4 bases from V and 3 bases from J; bases unmatched to any gene: 8. CDR3 length: 17 residues. The CDR3 nucleotides read TGTGCCAGCAGTTCAGTCCCTCTAGCGGGAGGCTACAATGAGCAGTTCTTC. Translating gives CASSSVPLAGGYNEQFF.

This clonotype has only a few counts. J is TRBJ2-4 and V is TRBV7-8, with TRBD2 matching 7 bases. CDR1 and CDR2 (germline): SGHVS, FQNEAQ. Unmatched junction bases numbered 6, after V lost 1 base and J lost 6 bases. CDR3 length: 15 amino acids. The CDR3 region is CASSLGSRGINIQYF. DNA of the CDR3: TGTGCCAGCAGCTTAGGTTCGCGGGGGATAAACATTCAGTACTTC.

This clonotype was seen more than once but under ten times. One end of the junction is discordant with germline, which a read error may explain. The chain is built from TRBV7-7 and TRBJ2-1, with 7 bases fitting TRBD2. CDR1 is SSHAT and CDR2 is FNYEAQ in the germline V gene (reference sequence). The CDR3 has 14 residues. The CDR3 sequence is CASSVQGTSAKQFF. CDR3 nucleotide sequence: TGTGCTAGCAGCGTACAAGGCACTAGCGCGAAGCAGTTCTTC.

This clonotype was counted once. The chain joins TRBV29-1 to TRBJ2-4; D is undetermined. The J call may be wrong; the DNA end is better matched by TRBJ2-5. The CDR3 consists of 12 residues. Germline CDR1 SQVTM, CDR2 ANQGSEA. For the CDR3, the DNA is TGCAGCTTTTCACGTACCCAAGAGACCCAGTACTTC. Its translation is CSFSRTQETQYF.

The J gene is TRBJ2-6, the V gene TRBV28; no clear D. V gave up 7 bases and J gave up 0 bases, with 13 bases separating them. Germline CDR1 reads MDHEN; CDR2 reads SYDVKM. This CDR3 has 16 amino acids. CDR3 sequence: CASNLVSSSGANVLTF. As DNA, the CDR3 is TGTGCCAGCAATCTGGTTTCGAGCTCTGGGGCCAACGTCCTGACTTTC.

In its sample, this clonotype was seen a few times. The V gene is TRBV6-1, the J gene TRBJ1-4; D remains unclear. Germline V gene data show CDR1 as MNHNS and CDR2 as SASEGT. Trimming left V 3 bases short and J 8 bases short, with 16 bases between. This CDR3 is built from 15 residues. The CDR3 sequence is CASSDSGIRMEKLFF. The CDR3 DNA is TGTGCCAGCAGTGACAGCGGTATTCGTATGGAAAAACTGTTTTTT.

This chain connects TRBV9 to TRBJ1-6; D is uncertain. Per the germline V gene, CDR1 is SGDLS and CDR2 is YYNGEE. Trimming cost V 6 bases and J 7 bases, with 14 bases left between them. This CDR3 comprises 14 residues. This CDR3 is CASTADPRNSPLHF. CDR3 bases: TGTGCCAGCACCGCAGATCCTCGGAATTCACCCCTCCACTTT.

This clonotype showed up just a few times. The V and J genes are TRBV4-3 and TRBJ2-3, with D unresolved. The CDR3 spans 15 residues. Trimming shortened V by 0 bases and J by 1 base, and 8 bases separated the two germline ends. The germline CDR1 and CDR2 sequences are LGHNA and YSLEER. Here the CDR3 reads CASSQESVGTDTQYF. CDR3 bases: TGCGCCAGCAGCCAAGAAAGCGTGGGCACAGATACGCAGTATTTT.

V usage is TRBV20-1 and J usage is TRBJ1-5; 11 bases agree with TRBD1. CDR1 is DFQATT and CDR2 is SNEGSKA in the germline V gene (reference sequence). The CDR3 is made up of 13 amino acids. Germline trimming cut 6 bases from V and 6 bases from J; bases unmatched to any gene: 4. CDR3 residues: CSAGQGASQPQHF. DNA of the CDR3: TGCAGTGCCGGACAGGGGGCAAGTCAGCCCCAGCATTTT.